A selection of T cell receptor beta chains follows, all from one sample in a study of Ad26.COV2.S vaccination and SARS-CoV-2 variants. Clones were sequenced by immunoSEQ multiplex PCR, and TCRdb holds only the in-frame ones, with some missing. The table has more than 350,000 clones, roughly 90% seen once; the top ten hold 12%. Source: peripheral blood, taken in a trial of Ad26.COV2.S vaccine versus placebo. Every receptor here comes from a person between 18 and 60 years old who received the Ad26.COV2.S COVID-19 vaccine or a placebo. Both conserved end residues are part of each CDR3. The D gene is left open where the match is weak. Clone size is given for some rows only: seen once, a few or many times, or a class if the clone is expanded.

D,length,size,J,V,CDR3,DNA
.,17,.,TRBJ1-2,TRBV4-2,CASSLLGAEGHGEGYTF,TGTGCCAGCAGCCTACTCGGAGCGGAGGGACACGGCGAAGGCTACACCTTC
.,14,.,TRBJ2-1,TRBV20-1,CSASFSNPYNEQFF,TGCAGTGCTAGTTTTAGCAACCCCTACAATGAGCAGTTCTTC
TRBD1,13,.,TRBJ1-5,TRBV28,CASSWGQVEPQHF,TGTGCCAGCAGTTGGGGACAGGTTGAACCCCAGCATTTT
.,16,once,TRBJ2-3,TRBV7-2,CASSLGTGALTDTQYF,TGTGCCAGCAGCTTAGGAACGGGAGCGTTAACAGATACGCAGTATTTT
.,12,.,TRBJ2-5,TRBV5-6,CASSLFGETQYF,TGTGCCAGCAGCTTGTTCGGGGAGACCCAGTACTTC
TRBD1,16,.,TRBJ2-7,TRBV19,CASSSGTGVTAYEQYF,TGTGCCAGTAGTTCCGGGACAGGGGTAACCGCTTACGAGCAGTACTTC
TRBD2,15,.,TRBJ2-1,TRBV6-5,CASRLAGGPYNEQFF,TGTGCCAGCAGGCTAGCGGGAGGGCCTTACAATGAGCAGTTCTTC
TRBD1,15,.,TRBJ2-3,TRBV5-1,CASSSGTGATDTQYF,TGCGCCAGCAGCTCTGGGACAGGGGCCACAGATACGCAGTATTTT
TRBD2,18,.,TRBJ2-2,TRBV7-6,CASSLIPSGRGNTGELFF,TGTGCCAGCAGCTTAATCCCTAGCGGGAGGGGGAACACCGGGGAGCTGTTTTTT
.,14,once,TRBJ1-2,TRBV18,CASSPGTIEYGYTF,TGTGCCAGCTCACCAGGGACCATCGAGTATGGCTACACCTTC
.,17,.,TRBJ1-6,TRBV14,CASSQGRPSSYNSPLHF,TGTGCCAGCAGCCAGGGCAGGCCAAGCTCCTATAATTCACCCCTCCACTTT
.,11,.,TRBJ1-1,TRBV7-9,CASSDTGEAFF,TGTGCCAGCAGCGACACTGGGGAGGCTTTCTTT
.,13,.,TRBJ2-1,TRBV4-3,CASSYRSYNEQFF,TGCGCCAGCAGTTACCGGTCCTACAATGAGCAGTTCTTC
TRBD1,16,.,TRBJ2-7,TRBV4-2,CASSQDNLAGGYEQYF,TGTGCCAGCAGCCAAGATAATTTAGCAGGGGGCTACGAGCAGTACTTC
TRBD2,14,.,TRBJ2-5,TRBV27,CASSSSGRDGTQYF,TGTGCCAGCAGTTCTAGCGGGAGGGATGGGACCCAGTACTTC
.,16,.,TRBJ2-1,TRBV5-6,CASSLQVTGSYNEQFF,TGTGCCAGCAGCTTGCAGGTGACAGGTTCCTACAATGAGCAGTTCTTC
.,14,.,TRBJ2-5,TRBV27,CASSLQGTVQTQYF,TGTGCCAGCAGTTTACAGGGGACGGTGCAGACCCAGTACTTC
.,11,.,TRBJ2-5,TRBV11-2,CASSLGETQYF,TGTGCCAGCAGCTTGGGTGAGACCCAGTACTTC
TRBD2,17,.,TRBJ2-1,TRBV4-3,CASSQGSGLATYNEQFF,TGCGCCAGCAGCCAAGGATCGGGACTAGCCACCTACAATGAGCAGTTCTTC
.,16,once,TRBJ1-1,TRBV4-1,CASSQEPQRTRTEAFF,TGCGCCAGCAGCCAAGAACCACAGCGAACAAGGACTGAAGCTTTCTTT
TRBD1,14,.,TRBJ2-5,TRBV5-6,CASSSDRGLETQYF,TGTGCCAGCAGCTCGGACAGGGGGCTGGAGACCCAGTACTTC
.,15,.,TRBJ2-7,TRBV6-5,CASSYSAGSLHEQYF,TGTGCCAGCAGTTACTCGGCAGGATCCCTCCACGAGCAGTACTTC
.,11,.,TRBJ2-7,TRBV29-1,CSAAGSYEQYF,TGCAGCGCCGCTGGTTCCTACGAGCAGTACTTC
TRBD1,15,.,TRBJ1-2,TRBV5-4,CASSPGWTGSYGYTF,TGTGCCAGCAGCCCGGGATGGACAGGGAGTTATGGCTACACCTTC
TRBD2,13,.,TRBJ2-1,TRBV6-4,CASSETSGRSPFF,TGTGCCAGCAGTGAAACTAGCGGAAGGTCTCCGTTCTTC
.,16,.,TRBJ1-4,TRBV19,CASSIVQKQTNEKLFF,TGTGCCAGTAGTATAGTACAGAAACAAACTAATGAAAAACTGTTTTTT
TRBD2,17,.,TRBJ2-2,TRBV14,CASSRTGGRVNTGELFF,TGTGCCAGCAGCCGAACCGGCGGGAGGGTCAACACCGGGGAGCTGTTTTTT
.,14,.,TRBJ2-3,TRBV6-7,CASSPKTSTDTQYF,TGTGCCAGCAGTCCAAAGACAAGCACAGATACGCAGTATTTT
TRBD1,14,.,TRBJ2-2,TRBV19,CASNDRVNTGELFF,TGTGCCAGTAATGACAGGGTGAACACCGGGGAGCTGTTTTTT
TRBD2,17,.,TRBJ2-1,TRBV29-1,CSVGIRTSGRAYNEQFF,TGCAGCGTTGGAATTAGGACTAGCGGGAGGGCATACAATGAGCAGTTCTTC
.,14,.,TRBJ2-3,TRBV4-2,CASSQVGAADTQYF,TGTGCCAGCAGCCAAGTGGGGGCCGCAGATACGCAGTATTTT
TRBD2,16,.,TRBJ2-7,TRBV15,CATSRGRGGVPYEQYF,TGTGCCACCAGCAGGGGCCGGGGGGGCGTCCCTTACGAGCAGTACTTC
.,17,.,TRBJ1-5,TRBV28,CASSFRVGGRSNQPQHF,TGTGCCAGCAGTTTCCGCGTAGGTGGCAGGAGCAATCAGCCCCAGCATTTT
.,12,.,TRBJ2-1,TRBV6-5,CASSLGLNEQFF,TGTGCCAGCAGTTTAGGGTTGAATGAGCAGTTCTTC
TRBD2,14,.,TRBJ2-3,TRBV19,CATIASGSTDTQYF,TGTGCCACAATTGCTAGCGGGAGCACAGATACGCAGTATTTT
.,13,.,TRBJ2-5,TRBV7-3,CASSSGISGPQYF,TGTGCCAGCAGCTCGGGGATCTCAGGTCCCCAGTACTTC
TRBD1,15,.,TRBJ2-1,TRBV18,CASSPTGGIEHEQFF,TGTGCCAGCTCACCCACAGGGGGGATTGAACATGAGCAGTTCTTC
TRBD1,17,once,TRBJ2-7,TRBV7-3,CASSSDKPTGGAYEQYF,TGTGCCAGCAGCTCCGATAAGCCGACAGGGGGCGCGTACGAGCAGTACTTC
TRBD2,15,once,TRBJ2-1,TRBV20-1,CSASRAGGGYNEQFF,TGCAGTGCTAGTCGGGCGGGAGGTGGTTACAATGAGCAGTTCTTC
TRBD2,19,.,TRBJ2-1,TRBV19,CASSMGRGIAGGSYNEQFF,TGTGCCAGTAGTATGGGCCGTGGCATAGCGGGAGGGAGTTACAATGAGCAGTTCTTC
.,16,.,TRBJ2-7,TRBV5-4,CASSLLSGLTSYEQYF,TGTGCCAGCAGCTTGTTGAGCGGACTTACTTCCTACGAGCAGTACTTC
.,14,.,TRBJ2-3,TRBV29-1,CSVARDFRWDTQYF,TGCAGCGTCGCCCGGGACTTTCGATGGGATACGCAGTATTTT
.,15,.,TRBJ2-3,TRBV5-1,CASSLYYSSTDTQYF,TGCGCCAGCAGCTTGTACTACTCTAGCACAGATACGCAGTATTTT
.,13,.,TRBJ1-1,TRBV18,CASSPLSGTEAFF,TGTGCCAGCTCACCACTGAGTGGCACTGAAGCTTTCTTT
TRBD2,17,.,TRBJ2-7,TRBV28,CASSPGVRAGGPYEQYF,TGTGCCAGCAGCCCCGGTGTGAGGGCGGGAGGGCCCTACGAGCAGTACTTC
.,17,.,TRBJ2-1,TRBV18,CASSDLGPQSSYNEQFF,TGTGCCAGCTCAGACCTCGGACCCCAGAGCTCCTACAATGAGCAGTTCTTC
TRBD2,17,.,TRBJ2-2,TRBV5-4,CASSGTSGRARTGELFF,TGTGCCAGCAGCGGAACTAGCGGGAGGGCCCGGACCGGGGAGCTGTTTTTT
TRBD1,15,.,TRBJ1-1,TRBV5-4,CASSLVGQVNTEAFF,TGTGCCAGCAGCTTGGTGGGACAGGTGAACACTGAAGCTTTCTTT
.,14,.,TRBJ1-2,TRBV5-5,CASSPLNEFYGYTF,TGTGCCAGCAGCCCATTGAATGAGTTCTATGGCTACACCTTC
.,14,.,TRBJ2-7,TRBV4-3,CASSQLGAAYEQYF,TGCGCCAGCAGCCAGTTAGGGGCCGCCTACGAGCAGTACTTC
TRBD1,14,.,TRBJ2-5,TRBV11-2,CASSPGTGGETQYF,TGTGCCAGCAGCCCAGGGACAGGGGGAGAGACCCAGTACTTC
TRBD1,14,once,TRBJ1-5,TRBV27,CASSPDRGGQPQHF,TGTGCCAGCAGTCCGGACAGGGGTGGGCAGCCCCAGCATTTT
.,13,.,TRBJ2-3,TRBV15,CATSRQDTDTQYF,TGTGCCACCAGCAGACAGGACACAGATACGCAGTATTTT